One and the same sample provided the 12 T cell receptor beta chains below, sequenced in a study of memory CD4+ T cells and cytomegalovirus serostatus. Libraries were prepared by immunoSEQ multiplex PCR; TCRdb keeps only in-frame clonotypes and omits some of them. The data show around 32,000 clones, with around 76% seen just once and 0.6% to 0.65% held by the top ten. The sort gate was single viable CD3+CD4+CD8-CD45RO+ cells for memory CD4+ T cells. What was sequenced was memory CD4+ T cells from blood. These receptors were taken from an adult in good health and CMV-seronegative. Some clones in this sample may be carry-over from other donors' samples.

This chain uses TRBV11-2 with TRBJ1-6; a possible D gene is TRBD1 (6 bases). Looked up from germline, CDR1 is SGHAT and CDR2 is FQNNGV. There are 12 residues in the CDR3. V was cut by 6 bases and J by 7 bases, with 7 bases left in between. CDR3 in amino acids: CASRDSNSPLHF. The CDR3 bases are TGTGCCAGCAGGGACAGCAATTCACCCCTCCACTTT.

The rearrangement uses TRBV7-3 and TRBJ2-1, with D perhaps TRBD1 (6 bases). The V gene's germline CDR1 is SGHTA and CDR2 FQGTGA. V dropped 1 base and J dropped 6 bases, with 16 bases sitting between them. The CDR3 consists of 16 residues. The CDR3 bases are TGTGCCAGCAGCTTAATAGCGTCCACAGGGTCCAATGAGCAGTTCTTC. Amino acids: CASSLIASTGSNEQFF.

The CDR3 region has the DNA TGCGCCAGCAGCTCCCCCCCGAGGGATGGCTACACCTTC. Its protein is CASSSPPRDGYTF. This chain connects TRBV5-1 to TRBJ1-2; D gene ambiguous. Trimming took off 3 bases at V and 6 bases at J, with 12 bases between the two ends. Germline V gene lookup returns CDR1 SGHRS and CDR2 YFSETQ. This CDR3 is built from 13 residues. Using reference TRBV5-1 and TRBJ1-2 for the parts outside the CDR3, the full variable domain is KAGVTQTPRYLIKTRGQQVTLSCSPISGHRSVSWYQQTPGQGLQFLFEYFSETQRNKGNFPGRFSGRQFSNSRSEMNVSTLELGDSALYLCASSSPPRDGYTFGSGTRLTVV.

The chain links TRBV6-5 to TRBJ1-5; 7 bases agree with TRBD1. The germline gives CDR1 MNHEY, CDR2 SVGAGI. Losses at the gene ends were 2 bases for V and 7 bases for J; bases not matched to a gene: 5. The CDR3 loop spans 14 amino acids. This chain's CDR3 is CASSYREGAQPQHF. In DNA, the CDR3 is TGTGCCAGCAGTTACCGGGAGGGGGCGCAGCCCCAGCATTTT.

The genes are TRBV6-5 and TRBJ1-1; D gene unclear. In germline, CDR1 is MNHEY, CDR2 SVGAGI. With 7 bases removed from V and 2 bases from J, the gap between germline ends came to 11 bases. The CDR3 is 13 amino acids. CDR3: CASTPTQNTEAFF. The CDR3 DNA is TGTGCCAGCACCCCAACCCAAAACACTGAAGCTTTCTTT.

The chain carries TRBV30 and TRBJ1-5; the D is unclear. Germline V lookup: CDR1 GTSNPN, CDR2 SVGIG (reference sequence). There are 13 residues in the CDR3. Trimming removed 4 bases from V and 0 bases from J, with 7 bases in between. The CDR3 protein is CAWTKDSNQPQHF. The CDR3 bases are TGTGCCTGGACGAAAGATAGCAATCAGCCCCAGCATTTT.

V is TRBV29-1 and J is TRBJ2-1, with D possibly TRBD2 on 5 matching bases. The CDR3 covers 11 residues. The germline CDR1 and CDR2 sequences are SQVTM and ANQGSEA. V lost 4 bases and J lost 5, with 6 bases in between. This chain's CDR3 is CSVVRDNEQFF. The DNA of the CDR3 is TGCAGCGTTGTGAGGGACAATGAGCAGTTCTTC.

V is TRBV30 and J is TRBJ2-3; D is ambiguous. CDR1 is GTSNPN, CDR2 SVGIG, per germline (reference sequence). CDR3 length equals 13 residues. The V end lost 4 bases, the J end lost 2 bases, and 10 bases lay between the germline ends. The DNA of the CDR3 is TGTGCCTGGACCCCCCCCGTCACAGATACGCAGTATTTT. Its translation is CAWTPPVTDTQYF.

This chain links TRBV19 with TRBJ1-4, with 7 bases matching TRBD1. The CDR3 is 14 amino acids. Germline trimming cut 9 bases from V and 8 bases from J; bases unmatched to any gene: 12. CDR1 and CDR2 from the germline V gene are LNHDA and SQIVND (reference sequence). CDR3 region: CASKGSGGREKLFF. The CDR3 nucleotides are TGTGCCAGCAAGGGGTCAGGGGGGCGAGAAAAACTGTTTTTT.

J is TRBJ1-4 and V is TRBV30; D call uncertain. Trimming took 1 base from V and 7 from J, leaving 10 bases between them. The CDR3 has 13 amino acids. Germline V gives CDR1 GTSNPN, CDR2 SVGIG (reference sequence). The CDR3 loop reads CAWSAESLEKLFF. The CDR3 DNA reads TGTGCCTGGAGTGCGGAGTCACTTGAAAAACTGTTTTTT.

V is TRBV27 and J is TRBJ2-5, with D tentatively TRBD1 (6 bases). Germline CDR1 reads MNHEY; CDR2 reads SMNVEV (reference sequence). V gave up 4 bases and J gave up 4 bases, with 13 bases separating them. The CDR3 spans 14 residues. The DNA for the CDR3 is TGTGCCAGCAGTTCGGATAGGGGGATAGAGACCCAGTACTTC. Translation gives CASSSDRGIETQYF.

This clone was observed a handful of times. The chain is built from TRBV4-1 and TRBJ1-1; the match to TRBD1 covers 9 bases. There are 17 residues in the CDR3. In germline, CDR1 is MGHRA, CDR2 YSYEKL. The junction had 9 bases not matched to a gene; V was cut back by 3 bases and J by 1 base. CDR3 amino acids: CASSHPDQGQGNTEAFF. The CDR3 DNA is TGCGCCAGCAGCCACCCCGACCAGGGACAGGGGAACACTGAAGCTTTCTTT.